This is a list of T cell receptor beta chains from one sample in a study of blood T cell repertoires in COVID-19. Only in-frame clones appear in the TCRdb table, and some are missing; sequencing was by immunoSEQ multiplex PCR. Counted here are 25,000 to 35,000 clones, around 85% occurring once; the ten biggest clones make up around 7%. Input material: peripheral blood. The receptors derive from a human donor in a cohort sampled during active COVID-19. CDR3s include the opening cysteine and the closing phenylalanine or tryptophan. Each record gives: J gene, D gene, V gene, CDR3 protein. A D gene is named only where the DNA matches it firmly.

>TRBJ2-7|.|TRBV6-6
CASSSIGVPYF
>TRBJ2-6|.|TRBV2
CASSDFTDFVSSGANVLTF
>TRBJ2-3|TRBD2|TRBV7-3
CASSLRASGASTDTQYF
>TRBJ1-5|TRBD1|TRBV30
CAWSVQGSNQPQHF
>TRBJ1-6|.|TRBV10-3
CAISESGQNSPLHF
>TRBJ2-2|TRBD2|TRBV5-1
CASSLGDTSGRPGELFF
>TRBJ2-2|TRBD2|TRBV9
CASSVGTSDPGELFF
>TRBJ2-1|TRBD2|TRBV13
CASSPRTSGGRTDLGNNEQFF
>TRBJ1-1|.|TRBV30
CAWRSRGNTEAFF
>TRBJ2-3|.|TRBV30
CAWSAAGNTDTQYF
>TRBJ1-4|.|TRBV6-6
CASSLRESIGKLFF
>TRBJ2-5|TRBD1|TRBV28
CASRATSGTAQETQYF
>TRBJ2-1|.|TRBV19
CASSIGGWSSYNEQFF
>TRBJ1-4|TRBD1|TRBV19
CASTSHVWTGYLNEKLFF
>TRBJ1-3|.|TRBV5-1
CASSLDFSAGNTIYF
>TRBJ1-5|.|TRBV13
CASSLGGHGSNQPQHF
>TRBJ2-1|TRBD2|TRBV19
CASSPPSGDYNEQFF
>TRBJ2-3|.|TRBV20-1
CSASLDTRTDTQYF
>TRBJ1-2|.|TRBV30
CAWSVGRSYGYTF
>TRBJ2-1|TRBD2|TRBV27
CASSPRPTRLARDTEQFF
>TRBJ1-2|TRBD1|TRBV23-1
CASSSTGATYGYTF
>TRBJ2-3|TRBD1|TRBV6-4
CASSAGQEADTQYF
>TRBJ2-1|TRBD2|TRBV4-1
CASARTSGGYNEQFF